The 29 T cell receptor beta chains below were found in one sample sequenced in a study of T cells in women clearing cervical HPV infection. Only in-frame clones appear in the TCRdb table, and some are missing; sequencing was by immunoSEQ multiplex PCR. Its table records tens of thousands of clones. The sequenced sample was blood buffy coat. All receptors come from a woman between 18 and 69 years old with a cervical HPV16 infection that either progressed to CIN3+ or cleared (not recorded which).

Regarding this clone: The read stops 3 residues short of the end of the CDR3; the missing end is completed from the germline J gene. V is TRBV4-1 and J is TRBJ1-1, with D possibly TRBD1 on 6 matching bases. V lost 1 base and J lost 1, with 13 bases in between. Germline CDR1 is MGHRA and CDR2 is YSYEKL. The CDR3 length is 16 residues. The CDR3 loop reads CASSQAGGMGNTEAFF. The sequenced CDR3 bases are TGCGCCAGCAGCCAAGCGGGGGGCATGGGGAACACTGAA.

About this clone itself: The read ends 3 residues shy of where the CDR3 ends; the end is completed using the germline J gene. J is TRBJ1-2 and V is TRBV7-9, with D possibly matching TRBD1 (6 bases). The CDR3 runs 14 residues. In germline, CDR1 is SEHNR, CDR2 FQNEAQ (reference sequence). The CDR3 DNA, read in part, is TGTGCCAGCAGTTCCGACAGGAAAATCTACGAC. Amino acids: CASSSDRKIYD. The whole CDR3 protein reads CASSSDRKIYDYTF.

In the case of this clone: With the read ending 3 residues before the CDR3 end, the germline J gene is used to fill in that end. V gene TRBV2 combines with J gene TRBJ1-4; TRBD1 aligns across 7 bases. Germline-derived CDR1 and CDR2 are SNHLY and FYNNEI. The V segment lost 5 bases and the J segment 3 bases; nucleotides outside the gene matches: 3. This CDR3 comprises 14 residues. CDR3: CASSRDRSNEKLFF. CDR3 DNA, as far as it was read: TGTGCCAGCAGTCGGGACAGATCTAATGAAAAA.

CDR3 DNA (partial): TGTGCCAGTAGTTATGGGGGACAGTCCGGTTCACCC. Its protein is CASSYGGQSGSP. The entire CDR3 sequence reads CASSYGGQSGSPLHF. V usage is TRBV19 and J usage is TRBJ1-6, with 7 bases that match TRBD1. The CDR3 end is not reached by the read, which stops 3 residues before it; the germline J gene fills it in. Germline V gene lookup returns CDR1 LNHDA and CDR2 SQIVND (reference sequence). CDR3 length: 15 residues. J was trimmed by 9 bases and V by 5 bases; bases with no gene match: 10.

CDR3 region: CASSADRSSYEQYF. The sequenced part of the CDR3 DNA is TGCGCCAGCAGTGCAGACAGGAGCTCCTACGAG. This chain links TRBV23-1 with TRBJ2-7, with a possible D match to TRBD1 (6 bases). Read sequence stops 3 residues before the CDR3 end, and the germline J gene provides the missing end. TRBV23-1 is assigned to the ORF class and has an uncertain function. Between the trimmed V and J ends, which lost 5 bases and 0 bases, there was a span of 11 bases. The CDR3 is 14 amino acids.

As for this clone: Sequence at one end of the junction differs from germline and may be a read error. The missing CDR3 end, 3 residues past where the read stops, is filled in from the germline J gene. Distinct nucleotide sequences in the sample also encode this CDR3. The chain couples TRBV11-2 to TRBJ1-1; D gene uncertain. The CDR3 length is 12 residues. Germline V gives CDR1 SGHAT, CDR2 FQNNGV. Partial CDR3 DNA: TGTGCCAGCAGCGATGCAGTTTCTGAG. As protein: CASSDAVSE. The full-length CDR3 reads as CASSDAVSEAFF.

CDR3 residues: CAWSGTSAGVHYNEYTF. The covered CDR3 bases are TGTGCCTGGAGTGGCACATCAGCGGGAGTTCACTACAATGAG. The chain combines TRBV30 with TRBJ1-2, with D unresolved. The CDR3 extends 3 residues past the end of the read, so its final part is completed from the germline J gene. The CDR3 totals 17 residues. Germline assignment: CDR1 GTSNPN and CDR2 SVGIG (reference sequence). Looking up the rest from reference TRBV30 and TRBJ1-2 gives the full variable domain: SQTIHQWPATLVQPVGSPLSLECTVEGTSNPNLYWYRQAAGRGLQLLFYSVGIGQISSEVPQNLSASRPQDRQFILSSKKLLLSDSGFYLCAWSGTSAGVHYNEYTFGSGTRLTVV.

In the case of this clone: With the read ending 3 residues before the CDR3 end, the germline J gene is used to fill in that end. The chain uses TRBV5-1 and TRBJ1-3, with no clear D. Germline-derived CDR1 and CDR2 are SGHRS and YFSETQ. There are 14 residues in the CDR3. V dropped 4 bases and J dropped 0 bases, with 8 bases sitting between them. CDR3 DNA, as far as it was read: TGCGCCAGCAGCCCTACCACCTCTGGAAACACC. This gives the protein CASSPTTSGNT. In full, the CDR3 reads CASSPTTSGNTIYF.

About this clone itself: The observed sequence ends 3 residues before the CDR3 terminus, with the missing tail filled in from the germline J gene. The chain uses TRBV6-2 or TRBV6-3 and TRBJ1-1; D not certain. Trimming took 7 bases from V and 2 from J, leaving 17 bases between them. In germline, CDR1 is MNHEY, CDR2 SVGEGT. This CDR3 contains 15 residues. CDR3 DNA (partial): TGTGCCAGCACTACCACAGCCAGTCTAAACACTGAA. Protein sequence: CASTTTASLNTE. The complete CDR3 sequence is CASTTTASLNTEAFF.

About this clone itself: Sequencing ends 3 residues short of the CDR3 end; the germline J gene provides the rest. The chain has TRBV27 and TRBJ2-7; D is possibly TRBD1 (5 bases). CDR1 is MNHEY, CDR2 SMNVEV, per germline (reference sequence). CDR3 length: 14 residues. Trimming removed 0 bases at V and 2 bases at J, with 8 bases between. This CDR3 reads CASSLSQGTYEQYF. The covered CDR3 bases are TGTGCCAGCAGTTTATCTCAGGGTACCTACGAG.

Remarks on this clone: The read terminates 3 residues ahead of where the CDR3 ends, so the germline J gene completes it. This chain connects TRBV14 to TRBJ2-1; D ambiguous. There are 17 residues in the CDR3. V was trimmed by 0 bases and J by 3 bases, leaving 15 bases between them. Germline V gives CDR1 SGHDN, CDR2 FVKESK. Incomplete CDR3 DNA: TGTGCCAGCAGCCAAGATTTAAGTCTGGCAGGCTACAATGAG. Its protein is CASSQDLSLAGYNE. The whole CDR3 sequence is CASSQDLSLAGYNEQFF.

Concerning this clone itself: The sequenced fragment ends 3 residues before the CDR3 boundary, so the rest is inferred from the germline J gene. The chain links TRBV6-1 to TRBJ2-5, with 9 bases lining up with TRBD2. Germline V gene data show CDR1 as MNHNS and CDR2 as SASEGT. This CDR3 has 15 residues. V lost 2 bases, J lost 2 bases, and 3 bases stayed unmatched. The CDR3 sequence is CASSEIAGEQETQYF. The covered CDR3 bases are TGTGCCAGCAGTGAAATAGCGGGGGAGCAAGAGACC.

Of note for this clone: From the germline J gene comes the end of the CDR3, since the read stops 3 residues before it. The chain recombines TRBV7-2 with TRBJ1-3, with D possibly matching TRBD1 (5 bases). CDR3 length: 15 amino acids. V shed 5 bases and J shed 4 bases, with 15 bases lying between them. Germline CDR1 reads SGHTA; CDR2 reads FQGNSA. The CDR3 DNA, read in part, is TGTGCCAGCAGCCCTGTCGGGGGAGGGGGAAACACC. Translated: CASSPVGGGGNT. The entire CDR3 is CASSPVGGGGNTIYF.

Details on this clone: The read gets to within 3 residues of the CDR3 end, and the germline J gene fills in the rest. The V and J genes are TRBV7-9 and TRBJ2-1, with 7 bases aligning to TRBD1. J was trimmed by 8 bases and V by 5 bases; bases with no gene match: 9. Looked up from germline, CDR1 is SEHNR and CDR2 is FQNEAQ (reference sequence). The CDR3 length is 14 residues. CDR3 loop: CASSVPGQFHEQFF. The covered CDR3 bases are TGTGCCAGCAGCGTACCGGGACAGTTCCATGAG.

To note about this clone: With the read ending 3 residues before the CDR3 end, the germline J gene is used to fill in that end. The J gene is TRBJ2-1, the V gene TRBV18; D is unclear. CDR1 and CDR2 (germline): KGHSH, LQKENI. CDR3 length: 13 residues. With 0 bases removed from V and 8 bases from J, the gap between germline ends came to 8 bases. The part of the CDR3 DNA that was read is TGTGCCAGCTCACCACCGATAGCCGATGAG. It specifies CASSPPIADE. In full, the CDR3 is CASSPPIADEQFF.

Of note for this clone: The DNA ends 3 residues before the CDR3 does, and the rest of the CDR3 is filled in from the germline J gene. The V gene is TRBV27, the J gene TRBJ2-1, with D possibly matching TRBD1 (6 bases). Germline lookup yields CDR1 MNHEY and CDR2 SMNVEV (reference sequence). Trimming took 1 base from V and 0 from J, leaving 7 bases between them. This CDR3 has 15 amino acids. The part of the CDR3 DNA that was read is TGTGCCAGCAGTTTATTGGGGGCCTCCTACAATGAG. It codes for CASSLLGASYNE. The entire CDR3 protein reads CASSLLGASYNEQFF.

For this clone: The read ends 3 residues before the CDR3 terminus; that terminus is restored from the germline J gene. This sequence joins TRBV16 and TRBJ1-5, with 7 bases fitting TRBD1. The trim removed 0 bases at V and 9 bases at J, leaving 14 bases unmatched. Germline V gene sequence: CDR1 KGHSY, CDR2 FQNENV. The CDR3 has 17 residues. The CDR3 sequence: CASSQSPIRDSSWPQHF. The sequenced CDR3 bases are TGTGCCAGCAGCCAATCACCCATCCGGGACAGCTCCTGGCCC.

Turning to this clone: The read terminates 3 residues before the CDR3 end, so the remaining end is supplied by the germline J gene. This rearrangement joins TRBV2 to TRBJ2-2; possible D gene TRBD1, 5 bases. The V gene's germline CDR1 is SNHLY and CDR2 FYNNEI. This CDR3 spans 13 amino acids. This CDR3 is CASKGVRSSPLFF. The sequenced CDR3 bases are TGTGCCAGCAAAGGGGTCCGAAGTTCACCG.

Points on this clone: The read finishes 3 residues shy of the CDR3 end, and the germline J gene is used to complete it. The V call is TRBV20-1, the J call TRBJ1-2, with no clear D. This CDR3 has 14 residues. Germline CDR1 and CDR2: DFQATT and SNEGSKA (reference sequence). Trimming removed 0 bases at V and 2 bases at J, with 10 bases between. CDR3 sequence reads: CSARDYSQNYGYTF. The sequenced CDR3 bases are TGCAGTGCTAGAGATTACAGCCAAAACTATGGC.

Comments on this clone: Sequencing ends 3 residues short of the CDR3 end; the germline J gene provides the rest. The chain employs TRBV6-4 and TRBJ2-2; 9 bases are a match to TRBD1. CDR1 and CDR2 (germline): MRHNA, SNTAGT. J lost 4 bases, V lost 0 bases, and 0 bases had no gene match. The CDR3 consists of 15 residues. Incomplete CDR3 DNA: TGTGCCAGCAGTGACTCGACAGGGGGCACCGGGGAG. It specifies CASSDSTGGTGE. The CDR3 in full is CASSDSTGGTGELFF.

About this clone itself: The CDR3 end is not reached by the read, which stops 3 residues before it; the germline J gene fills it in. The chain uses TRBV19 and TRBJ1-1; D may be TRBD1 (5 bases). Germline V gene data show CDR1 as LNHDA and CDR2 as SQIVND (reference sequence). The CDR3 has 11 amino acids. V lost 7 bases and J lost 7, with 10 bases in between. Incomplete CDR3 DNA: TGTGCCAGTATCGTCGGGGGTGAA. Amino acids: CASIVGGE. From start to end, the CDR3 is CASIVGGEAFF.

CDR3 sequence: CASSYSFSGVANQPQHF. CDR3 DNA, as far as it was read: TGTGCCAGCAGTTACTCGTTTTCTGGTGTAGCCAATCAGCCC. The chain uses TRBV6-2 or TRBV6-3 and TRBJ1-5; D is uncertain. The DNA ends 3 residues before the CDR3 does, and the rest of the CDR3 is filled in from the germline J gene. The CDR3 contains 17 residues. The germline CDR1 and CDR2 sequences are MNHEY and SVGEGT. V gave up 0 bases and J gave up 3 bases, with 15 bases separating them.

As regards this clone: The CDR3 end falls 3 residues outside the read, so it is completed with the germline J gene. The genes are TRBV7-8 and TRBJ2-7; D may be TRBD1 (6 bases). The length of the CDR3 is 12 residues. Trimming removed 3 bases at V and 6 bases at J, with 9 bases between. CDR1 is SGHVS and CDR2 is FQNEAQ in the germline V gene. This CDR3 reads CASSFTGSEQYF. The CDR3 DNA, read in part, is TGTGCCAGCAGCTTCACAGGGTCCGAG.

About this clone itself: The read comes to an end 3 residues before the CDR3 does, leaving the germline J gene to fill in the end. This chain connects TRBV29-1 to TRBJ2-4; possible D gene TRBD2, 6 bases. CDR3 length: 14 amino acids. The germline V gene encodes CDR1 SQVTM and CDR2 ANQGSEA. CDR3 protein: CSVDFWGVDYGQYF. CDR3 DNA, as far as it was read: TGCAGCGTTGATTTTTGGGGGGTCGACTATGGT.

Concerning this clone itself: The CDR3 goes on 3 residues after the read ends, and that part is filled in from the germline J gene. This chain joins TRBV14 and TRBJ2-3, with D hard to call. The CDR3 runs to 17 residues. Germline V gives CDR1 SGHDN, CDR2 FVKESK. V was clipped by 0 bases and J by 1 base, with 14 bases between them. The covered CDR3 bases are TGTGCCAGCAGCCAAGAAGCCCGGTTTGCGGGCACAGATACG. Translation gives CASSQEARFAGTDT. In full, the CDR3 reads CASSQEARFAGTDTQYF.

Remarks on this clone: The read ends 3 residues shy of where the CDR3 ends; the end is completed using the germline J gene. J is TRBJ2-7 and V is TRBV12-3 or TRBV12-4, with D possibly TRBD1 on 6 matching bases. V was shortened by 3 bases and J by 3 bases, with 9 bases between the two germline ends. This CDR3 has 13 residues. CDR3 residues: CASSFGTNYEQYF. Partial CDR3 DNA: TGTGCCAGCAGTTTCGGGACAAACTACGAG.

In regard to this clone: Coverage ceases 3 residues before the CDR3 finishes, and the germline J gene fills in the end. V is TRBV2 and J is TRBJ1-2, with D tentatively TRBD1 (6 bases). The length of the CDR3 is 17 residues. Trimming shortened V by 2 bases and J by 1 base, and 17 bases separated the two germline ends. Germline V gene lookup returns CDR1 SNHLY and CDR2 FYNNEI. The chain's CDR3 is CASSEWFGGQINYGYTF. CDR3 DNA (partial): TGTGCCAGCAGTGAATGGTTCGGAGGACAGATTAACTATGGC.

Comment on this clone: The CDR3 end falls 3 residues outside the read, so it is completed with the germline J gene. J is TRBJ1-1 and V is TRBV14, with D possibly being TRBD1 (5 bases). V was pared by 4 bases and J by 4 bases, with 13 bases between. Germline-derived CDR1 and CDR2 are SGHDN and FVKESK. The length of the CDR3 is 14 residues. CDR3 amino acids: CASSRLSGGTEAFF. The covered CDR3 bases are TGTGCCAGCAGCCGCCTCTCGGGGGGCACTGAA.

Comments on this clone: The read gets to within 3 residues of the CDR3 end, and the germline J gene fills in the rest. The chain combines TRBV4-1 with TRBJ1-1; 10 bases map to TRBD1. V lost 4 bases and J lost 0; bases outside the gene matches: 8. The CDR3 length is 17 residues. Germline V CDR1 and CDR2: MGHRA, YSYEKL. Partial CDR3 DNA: TGCGCCAGCAGCCGAGGTGGGGGACAGGGGATGAACACTGAA. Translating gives CASSRGGGQGMNTE. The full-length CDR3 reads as CASSRGGGQGMNTEAFF.